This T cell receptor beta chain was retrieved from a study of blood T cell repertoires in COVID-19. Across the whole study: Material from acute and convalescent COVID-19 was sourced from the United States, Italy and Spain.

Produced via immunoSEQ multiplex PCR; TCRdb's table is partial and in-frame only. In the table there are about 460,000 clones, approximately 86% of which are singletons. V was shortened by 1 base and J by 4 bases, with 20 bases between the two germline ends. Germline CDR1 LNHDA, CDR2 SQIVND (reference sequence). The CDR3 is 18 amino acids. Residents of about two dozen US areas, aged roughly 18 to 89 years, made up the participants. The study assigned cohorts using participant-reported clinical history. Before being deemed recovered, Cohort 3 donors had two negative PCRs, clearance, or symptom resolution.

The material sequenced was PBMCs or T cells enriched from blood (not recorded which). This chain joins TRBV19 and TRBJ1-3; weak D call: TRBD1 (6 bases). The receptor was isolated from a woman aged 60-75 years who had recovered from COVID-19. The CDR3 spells CASSIGEGFRGRGNTIYF. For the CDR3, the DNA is TGTGCCAGTAGTATAGGCGAAGGCTTCAGGGGCCGCGGAAACACCATATATTTT.